Given below is one TCR beta chain in context. The germline V gene encodes CDR1 SEHNR and CDR2 FQNEAQ (reference sequence). V lost 3 bases to trimming and J lost 0 bases, with 8 bases between them. This CDR3 has 14 residues. In the authors' methods: How many nucleated cells were present was estimated from reference gene primer amplification. Only in-frame clones appear in the TCRdb table, and some are missing; sequencing was by immunoSEQ multiplex PCR. Clonal size and the V and J genes are those of that table, whereas D and trimming came from the DNA. The table shows a few hundred thousand clones, with 70% to 90% occurring only once. These data belong to a study of blood T cell repertoires in COVID-19.

This chain links TRBV7-9 with TRBJ1-1; D might be TRBD1 (6 bases). Material for sequencing was PBMCs or T cells enriched from blood (not recorded which). The receptor was derived from a woman aged 55-75 years who had recovered from COVID-19. This CDR3 is CASSFGQMNTEAFF. Here the CDR3 DNA reads TGTGCCAGCAGCTTCGGACAGATGAACACTGAAGCTTTCTTT.